These T cell receptor beta chains were read from a single sample in a study of identical twins. TCRdb processed the 5' RACE reads anew with MiXCR; each CDR3 protein has one entry. The sample contains around 490,000 distinct CDR3 sequences, approximately 20% of which appear only once. This sample was also put to use in a study of yellow fever vaccine responses in identical twins.

Source material: CD4+ T cells sorted from blood. These receptors came from a woman under 30 in good health. CDR3s include the opening cysteine and the closing phenylalanine or tryptophan. D genes are given only for firm matches. Clone size, where shown, is once, few, many, or a class for clones that have expanded.

D gene | clone size | J gene | V gene | CDR3 protein | CDR3 DNA
TRBD2 | NA | TRBJ2-1 | TRBV12-3/TRBV12-4 | CASSAIAGGEQFF | TGTGCCAGCAGCGCCATAGCGGGAGGGGAGCAGTTCTTC
NA | NA | TRBJ1-1 | TRBV21-1 | CASSKNDSSEAFF | TGTGCCAGCAGCAAAAACGACAGTAGTGAAGCTTTCTTT
NA | NA | TRBJ2-1 | TRBV21-1 | CASSKKYRGLINNEQFF | TGTGCCAGCAGCAAAAAGTATAGGGGTCTCATAAACAATGAGCAGTTCTTC
TRBD2 | NA | TRBJ2-1 | TRBV10-3 | CAISESRAGGFSSYNEQFF | TGTGCCATCAGTGAGTCGAGAGCGGGAGGGTTTAGCTCCTACAATGAGCAGTTCTTC
NA | NA | TRBJ2-1 | TRBV11-2 | CASSFPSSPRRHNEQFF | TGTGCCAGCAGCTTTCCTTCTTCCCCTCGGAGACACAATGAGCAGTTCTTC
NA | NA | TRBJ1-2 | TRBV12-3/TRBV12-4 | CASSSSWGVGYTF | TGTGCCAGCAGTTCCTCGTGGGGAGTCGGCTACACCTTC
TRBD1 | few | TRBJ2-1 | TRBV27 | CASTHIRTGDNEQFF | TGTGCCAGCACCCACATTCGGACAGGGGATAATGAGCAGTTCTTC
TRBD2 | NA | TRBJ2-1 | TRBV6-5 | CASSFLGLAGGGEQFF | TGTGCCAGCAGTTTCCTTGGGCTAGCGGGAGGGGGTGAGCAGTTCTTC
NA | NA | TRBJ2-3 | TRBV5-1 | CASSPQRGRTDTQYF | TGCGCCAGCAGCCCTCAACGAGGCCGCACAGATACGCAGTATTTT
NA | few | TRBJ1-5 | TRBV20-1 | CSAEQQGLHQPQHF | TGCAGTGCAGAACAACAGGGCTTGCATCAGCCCCAGCATTTC
NA | NA | TRBJ2-1 | TRBV12-3/TRBV12-4 | CASTRGFYSSYNEQFF | TGTGCCAGCACCCGTGGGTTCTACAGCTCCTACAATGAGCAGTTCTTC
TRBD2 | NA | TRBJ2-3 | TRBV6-2/TRBV6-3 | CASTRPGGAGTDTQYF | TGTGCCAGCACCCGCCCGGGGGGAGCGGGCACAGATACGCAGTATTTT
NA | few | TRBJ2-1 | TRBV7-8 | CASSLARGGVNEQFF | TGTGCCAGCAGCTTAGCGCGCGGAGGGGTCAATGAGCAGTTCTTC
NA | few | TRBJ1-1 | TRBV3-1 | CASTQLGHSAFF | TGTGCCAGCACCCAGCTGGGGCATTCGGCTTTCTTT
NA | few | TRBJ2-7 | TRBV5-1 | CASSLNEGVTLGQYF | TGCGCCAGCAGCTTGAATGAGGGAGTTACCCTAGGGCAGTACTTC
NA | few | TRBJ2-3 | TRBV20-1 | CSARDGAGITDTQYF | TGCAGTGCTAGAGATGGTGCGGGAATCACAGATACGCAGTATTTT
NA | few | TRBJ2-4 | TRBV29-1 | CSVREGGNIQYF | TGCAGCGTTCGAGAGGGAGGAAACATTCAGTACTTC
NA | NA | TRBJ2-5 | TRBV24-1 | CATSDSRTRETQYF | TGTGCCACCAGTGATTCCAGAACGAGGGAGACCCAGTACTTC
NA | NA | TRBJ2-3 | TRBV3-1 | CASSQERVLDTQYF | TGTGCCAGCAGCCAAGAAAGGGTTCTAGATACGCAGTATTTT
NA | few | TRBJ2-3 | TRBV5-1 | CASSLQGLDTQYF | TGCGCCAGCAGCCTGCAGGGGTTAGATACGCAGTATTTT
NA | few | TRBJ2-5 | TRBV7-9 | CASSRPGLQETQYF | TGTGCCAGCAGCCGACCGGGCCTCCAAGAGACCCAGTACTTC
NA | few | TRBJ1-6 | TRBV3-1 | CASSHLKIANSPLHF | TGTGCCAGCAGCCACCTAAAGATTGCGAATTCACCCCTCCACTTT
TRBD1 | few | TRBJ1-2 | TRBV27 | CASSSPRQGYGYTF | TGTGCCAGCAGTTCCCCGCGACAGGGATATGGCTACACCTTC
TRBD2 | NA | TRBJ2-3 | TRBV5-1 | CASSLLTSGSARTDTQYF | TGCGCCAGCAGCTTACTAACTAGCGGGAGTGCCCGCACAGATACGCAGTATTTT